The present T cell receptor (beta chain) was sequenced within a study of cytomegalovirus exposure and HLA in healthy donors. Study context: Caucasian-associated ancestry cluster membership applied to 75% to 85% of 398 genotyped donors.

CDR1 MGHDK and CDR2 SYGVNS come from the germline V gene. The CDR3 is 12 amino acids. V lost 5 bases to trimming and J lost 0 bases, with 4 bases between them. 60 Vbeta and 13 Jbeta primers were used in PCR. Authors' analysis steps: An analysis performed later counted 72 million or so unique TCR beta chains (approximately 12 million of them shared). The protocol was immunoSEQ multiplex PCR, while the TCRdb copy is restricted to in-frame clones and leaves out a portion. V, J and clone size derive from that table, while D and trimming were established from the DNA sequence. The sample carries 120,000 to 150,000 clones, 79% recorded once.

The sequencing input was PBMCs. The sequence derives from a man aged 18 to 30 in good health and CMV-seronegative. The rearrangement links TRBV25-1 to TRBJ1-1, with D hard to call. The CDR3 region has the DNA TGTGCCAGCAGTCGGGTGAACACTGAAGCTTTCTTT. Its protein is CASSRVNTEAFF.